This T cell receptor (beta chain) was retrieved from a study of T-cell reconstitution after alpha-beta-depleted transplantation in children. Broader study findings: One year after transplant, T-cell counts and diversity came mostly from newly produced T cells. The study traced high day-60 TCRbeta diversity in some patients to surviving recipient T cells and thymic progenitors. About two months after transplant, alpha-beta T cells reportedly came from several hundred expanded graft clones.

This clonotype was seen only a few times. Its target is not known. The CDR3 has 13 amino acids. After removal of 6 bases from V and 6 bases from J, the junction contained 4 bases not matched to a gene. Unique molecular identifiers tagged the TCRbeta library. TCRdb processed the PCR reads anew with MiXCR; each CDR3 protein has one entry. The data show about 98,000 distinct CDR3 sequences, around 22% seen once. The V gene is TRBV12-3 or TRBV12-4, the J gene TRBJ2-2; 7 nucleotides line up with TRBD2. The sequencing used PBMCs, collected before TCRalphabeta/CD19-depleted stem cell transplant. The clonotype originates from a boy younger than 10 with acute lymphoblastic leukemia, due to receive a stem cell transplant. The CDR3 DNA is TGTGCCAGCAGCCAGACTAGCCCCGGGGAGCTGTTTTTT. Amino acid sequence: CASSQTSPGELFF.